Presented here are 21 T cell receptor beta chains from one specimen sequenced in a study of T cells in Graves' hyperthyroidism and ophthalmopathy. Amplified TCR beta CDR3 regions derived from RNA transcripts. An initial round of RT-PCR targeting the TCR CDR3 relied on the HTBI primer set. TCRdb passed the multiplex PCR reads through MiXCR, listing each CDR3 protein once. This repertoire shows around 540,000 distinct CDR3 sequences, about 16% found once; its top ten account for 25% to 35%. The sequenced sample was blood. The receptors originated from a young woman with Graves' ophthalmopathy.

At least ten counts were recorded for this clonotype. V usage is TRBV30 and J usage is TRBJ2-3, with D possibly matching TRBD2 (6 bases). The CDR3 length is 15 residues. Germline-derived CDR1 and CDR2 are GTSNPN and SVGIG (reference sequence). Deletions cut 2 bases from V and 0 bases from J, with 12 bases between. The CDR3 DNA follows: TGTGCCTGGAGTTCAACCGGGGGAAGCACAGATACGCAGTATTTT. Its protein is CAWSSTGGSTDTQYF. Based on the CDR3 plus reference TRBV30 and TRBJ2-3, the full variable domain is SQTIHQWPATLVQPVGSPLSLECTVEGTSNPNLYWYRQAAGRGLQLLFYSVGIGQISSEVPQNLSASRPQDRQFILSSKKLLLSDSGFYLCAWSSTGGSTDTQYFGPGTRLTVL.

In its sample, this clonotype was seen many times. V and J are TRBV27 and TRBJ2-1, with TRBD1 as a possible D gene (6 bases). Germline lookup yields CDR1 MNHEY and CDR2 SMNVEV (reference sequence). The CDR3 spans 14 residues. V was trimmed by 2 bases and J by 8 bases, leaving 13 bases between them. This CDR3 is CASSLLDRRHEQFF. Written as DNA, the CDR3 is TGTGCCAGCAGTTTACTTGACAGGCGGCATGAGCAGTTCTTC.

This clonotype showed up many times. V gene TRBV30 combines with J gene TRBJ2-5; D call uncertain. The CDR3 sequence is 13 residues long. Germline V gene sequence: CDR1 GTSNPN, CDR2 SVGIG (reference sequence). Deletions cut 4 bases from V and 5 bases from J, with 14 bases between. The CDR3 spells CAWTSWESETQYF. CDR3 coding DNA: TGTGCCTGGACCTCGTGGGAATCGGAGACCCAGTACTTC.

This clonotype has at least ten counts. This chain joins TRBV12-3 or TRBV12-4 and TRBJ2-5, with D tentatively TRBD1 (5 bases). CDR3 size: 12 residues. V was pared by 7 bases and J by 5 bases, with 11 bases between. The CDR3 DNA sequence: TGTGCCAGCATAGGGGCAGCGGAGACCCAGTACTTC. It specifies CASIGAAETQYF.

This clonotype was found many times. The chain employs TRBV28 and TRBJ2-7, with TRBD1 as a possible D gene (6 bases). The CDR3 contains 12 residues. The germline gives CDR1 MDHEN, CDR2 SYDVKM. The V end lost 6 bases, the J end lost 4 bases, and 10 bases lay between the germline ends. The CDR3 loop is CASSDRLYEQYF. Here the CDR3 DNA reads TGTGCCAGCAGCGACAGGCTATACGAGCAGTACTTC.

This chain connects TRBV29-1 to TRBJ1-2; D not resolved. This CDR3 has 14 amino acids. V was clipped by 3 bases and J by 2 bases, with 13 bases between them. Germline V lookup: CDR1 SQVTM, CDR2 ANQGSEA. The CDR3 reads CSVEADGGNYGYTF. As DNA, the CDR3 is TGCAGCGTTGAGGCGGACGGAGGGAACTATGGCTACACCTTC.

This clonotype turned up a few times. J is TRBJ1-1 and V is TRBV7-2, with D unclear. The CDR3 spans 14 residues. Germline assignment: CDR1 SGHTA and CDR2 FQGNSA. The V gene lost 1 base and the J gene lost 0 bases, with 6 bases spanning the gap. The CDR3 DNA reads as TGTGCCAGCAGCTTAGTATTTTTGAACACTGAAGCTTTCTTT. Translated, it gives CASSLVFLNTEAFF. Full variable domain (remainder filled in from reference TRBV7-2 and TRBJ1-1): GAGVSQSPSNKVTEKGKDVELRCDPISGHTALYWYRQSLGQGLEFLIYFQGNSAPDKSGLPSDRFSAERTGGSVSTLTIQRTQQEDSAVYLCASSLVFLNTEAFFGQGTRLTVV.

The table lists this clonotype with many counts. V usage is TRBV11-3 and J usage is TRBJ1-1; weak D call: TRBD1 (6 bases). CDR1 is SGHNT, CDR2 YENEEA, per germline. Trimming took 0 bases from V and 5 from J, leaving 7 bases between them. This CDR3 spans 13 amino acids. The DNA of the CDR3 is TGTGCCAGCAGCTTAGATACAGGGACTGAAGCTTTCTTT. Its protein product is CASSLDTGTEAFF.

The V gene is TRBV7-2, the J gene TRBJ2-7, with 13 bases matching TRBD2. V lost 4 bases to trimming and J lost 5 bases; unmatched junction nucleotides: 8. Looked up from germline, CDR1 is SGHTA and CDR2 is FQGNSA. The CDR3 has 16 residues. CDR3 DNA sequence: TGTGCCAGCAGCTCCAGGACTAGCGGGAGTACAAACGAGCAGTACTTC. Amino acids: CASSSRTSGSTNEQYF.

This clonotype was observed a handful of times. J is TRBJ1-2 and V is TRBV4-3; TRBD1 matches at 7 bases. The trim removed 4 bases at V and 0 bases at J, leaving 11 bases unmatched. Germline assignment: CDR1 LGHNA and CDR2 YSLEER. The CDR3 runs to 17 residues. The CDR3 sequence is CASSPQPTGLPNYGYTF. The CDR3 nucleotides read TGCGCCAGCAGCCCTCAACCGACAGGGCTACCTAACTATGGCTACACCTTC.

In this sample, this clonotype turned up a few times. The chain has TRBV29-1 and TRBJ2-2, with TRBD2 matching over 13 bases. The germline V gene encodes CDR1 SQVTM and CDR2 ANQGSEA. The CDR3 is 17 residues long. J was trimmed by 2 bases and V by 4 bases; bases with no gene match: 7. The CDR3 spells CSVAGLAGELNTGELFF. CDR3 in DNA: TGCAGCGTTGCCGGACTAGCGGGAGAATTAAACACCGGGGAGCTGTTTTTT.

This clonotype occurred many times. V gene TRBV27 combines with J gene TRBJ2-3; no clear D. This CDR3 contains 14 residues. V was trimmed by 0 bases and J by 1 base, leaving 5 bases between them. CDR1 is MNHEY and CDR2 is SMNVEV in the germline V gene (reference sequence). In DNA form, the CDR3 reads TGTGCCAGCAGTTTATCGGATGGCACAGATACGCAGTATTTT. Its protein product is CASSLSDGTDTQYF.

This clonotype was detected many times. The chain couples TRBV20-1 to TRBJ2-7, with 7 nucleotides matching TRBD1. J lost 2 bases, V lost 6 bases, and 4 bases had no gene match. The CDR3 covers 12 residues. Germline values: CDR1 DFQATT, CDR2 SNEGSKA (reference sequence). The CDR3 DNA reads as TGCAGTGCCCCGGACAGGACCTACGAGCAGTACTTC. Encoded protein: CSAPDRTYEQYF.

This clonotype was counted many times. This chain connects TRBV20-1 to TRBJ2-1, with 7 bases aligning to TRBD2. V lost 3 bases, J lost 3 bases, and 8 bases stayed unmatched. There are 15 residues in the CDR3. From germline, CDR1 is DFQATT and CDR2 SNEGSKA (reference sequence). CDR3: CSARAAGRVYNEQFF. Written as DNA, the CDR3 is TGCAGTGCTAGGGCAGCGGGACGCGTCTACAATGAGCAGTTCTTC.

The V and J genes are TRBV4-2 and TRBJ1-5; no definite D call. The CDR3 spans 16 residues. Germline lookup yields CDR1 LGHNA and CDR2 YNFKEQ. Deletions cut 0 bases from V and 0 bases from J, with 9 bases between. The CDR3 DNA reads as TGTGCCAGCAGCCAAGAAGCGACACATAGCAATCAGCCCCAGCATTTT. Its protein product is CASSQEATHSNQPQHF.

This clonotype was observed many times. The chain combines TRBV12-3 or TRBV12-4 with TRBJ2-5; no clear D gene. The ends were cut back, 8 bases at V and 5 bases at J, with 12 bases in the middle. The CDR3 length is 12 residues. The CDR3 nucleotides read TGTGCCAGCGCGGTGGCTGGGGAGACCCAGTACTTC. Amino acids: CASAVAGETQYF.

Many counts were recorded for this clonotype. The chain uses TRBV6-2 or TRBV6-3 and TRBJ1-2; 7 nucleotides align to TRBD1. This CDR3 has 15 amino acids. Germline V gene lookup returns CDR1 MNHEY and CDR2 SVGEGT. The ends lost 4 bases at V and 7 bases at J; junction bases unmatched: 12. The CDR3 DNA sequence: TGTGCCAGCAGTTTCGATGGACAGGAGGAATTTGGCTACACCTTC. It encodes CASSFDGQEEFGYTF.

The genes are TRBV5-1 and TRBJ2-7; 10 nucleotides align to TRBD2. The V gene's germline CDR1 is SGHRS and CDR2 YFSETQ. This CDR3 is 17 amino acids long. V trimming: 0 bases; J trimming: 5 bases; junction bases outside the gene matches: 11. Written as DNA, the CDR3 is TGCGCCAGCAGCTTGGGGAACCTAGCGGGAGCCAGCCACGAGCAGTACTTC. This translates into CASSLGNLAGASHEQYF.

This clonotype was seen a handful of times. This rearrangement joins TRBV2 to TRBJ2-1; 9 bases are a match to TRBD2. V gave up 3 bases and J gave up 7 bases; unmatched junction bases: 7. The germline V gene has CDR1 SNHLY and CDR2 FYNNEI. The CDR3 runs 15 residues. CDR3 residues: CASSEGGRARNEQFF. The CDR3 nucleotides are TGTGCCAGCAGTGAGGGCGGGAGGGCCAGAAATGAGCAGTTCTTC.

This clonotype was recorded at least ten times. The V gene is TRBV30, the J gene TRBJ2-7, with 10 bases lining up with TRBD2. Germline CDR1 and CDR2: GTSNPN and SVGIG (reference sequence). V was clipped by 3 bases and J by 7 bases; unmatched bases: 15. There are 16 residues in the CDR3. Here the CDR3 DNA reads TGTGCCTGGAGCCTACCACTAGCGGGGACGGTTAGGGAGCAGTACTTC. It encodes CAWSLPLAGTVREQYF.

This clonotype has a count of ten or more. The chain combines TRBV7-9 with TRBJ1-1; D possibly corresponds to TRBD1 (6 bases). V gave up 5 bases and J gave up 6 bases, with 13 bases separating them. Per germline, CDR1 SEHNR and CDR2 FQNEAQ (reference sequence). The length of the CDR3 is 13 residues. The CDR3 DNA reads TGTGCCAGCAGCGACACAGGGTCCCCTGAAGCTTTCTTT. Its translation is CASSDTGSPEAFF.